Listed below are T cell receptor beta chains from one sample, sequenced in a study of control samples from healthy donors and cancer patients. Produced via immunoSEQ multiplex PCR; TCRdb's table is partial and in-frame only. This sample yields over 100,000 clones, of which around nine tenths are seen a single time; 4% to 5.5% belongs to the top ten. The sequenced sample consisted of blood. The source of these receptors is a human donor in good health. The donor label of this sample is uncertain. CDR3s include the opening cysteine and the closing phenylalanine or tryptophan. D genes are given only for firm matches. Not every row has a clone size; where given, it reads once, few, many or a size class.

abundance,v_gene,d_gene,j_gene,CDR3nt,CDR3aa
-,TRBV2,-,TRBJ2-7,TGTGCCAGCAAAAGAGGGTTCACCTACGAGCAGTACTTC,CASKRGFTYEQYF
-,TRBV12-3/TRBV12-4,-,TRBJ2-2,TGTGCCAGCAGCAGAGATAGAACCGGGGAGCTGTTTTTT,CASSRDRTGELFF
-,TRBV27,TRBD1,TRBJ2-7,TGTGCCAGCGTTGGACAGGGGAGGCCCTACGAGCAGTACTTC,CASVGQGRPYEQYF
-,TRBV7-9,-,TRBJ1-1,TGTGCCAGCAGCTTAGAACCATACTCGAACACTGAAGCTTTCTTT,CASSLEPYSNTEAFF
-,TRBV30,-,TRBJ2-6,TGTGCCTGGGTAAACAATCGGGGGGCCAACGTCCTGACTTTC,CAWVNNRGANVLTF
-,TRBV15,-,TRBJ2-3,TGTGCCACCAGCTCAACCACAGATACGCAGTATTTT,CATSSTTDTQYF
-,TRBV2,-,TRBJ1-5,TGTGCCAGCAGTGGAGGGGACACCCGAGATCAGCCCCAGCATTTT,CASSGGDTRDQPQHF
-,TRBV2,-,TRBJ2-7,TGTGCCAGCAGTGACTGGTCGCAGAGCTCCTACGAGCAGTACTTC,CASSDWSQSSYEQYF
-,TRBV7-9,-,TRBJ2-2,TGTGCCAGCAGCTTACGGGGTCCAGGGGTTGTCACCGGGGAGCTGTTTTTT,CASSLRGPGVVTGELFF
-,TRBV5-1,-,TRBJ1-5,TGCGCCAGCAGCTTTGGGAATTCTTTTGTCAGGATAAAAAATCAGCCCCAGCATTTT,CASSFGNSFVRIKNQPQHF
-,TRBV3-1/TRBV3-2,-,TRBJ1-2,TGTGCCAGCAGCCATGGGTTTGGCTACACCTTC,CASSHGFGYTF
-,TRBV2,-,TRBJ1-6,TGTGCCAGCTGGGCAGGAGCCTCACCCCTCCACTTT,CASWAGASPLHF
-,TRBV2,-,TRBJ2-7,TGTGCCAGCAGTCCCAAATACGAGCAGTACTTC,CASSPKYEQYF
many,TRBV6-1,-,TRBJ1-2,TGTGCCAGCAGTGAGCTACAGTATGGCTACACCTTC,CASSELQYGYTF
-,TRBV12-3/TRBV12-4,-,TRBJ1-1,TGTGCCAGCACCTCGACAGTTAACACTGAAGCTTTCTTT,CASTSTVNTEAFF